A single TCR beta chain is shown here with its context. Clones were read by immunoSEQ multiplex PCR, and TCRdb kept only the in-frame ones, dropping some. The sample has around 54,000 clones; around 90% are singletons. The data stem from a study of blood T cell repertoires in COVID-19. Germline V gene lookup returns CDR1 SGHTA and CDR2 FQGNSA. V lost 8 bases and J lost 8; bases outside the gene matches: 6. The CDR3 has 12 amino acids. This rearrangement joins TRBV7-2 to TRBJ2-5, with 9 bases matching TRBD2. The sequenced material came from peripheral blood. This receptor was taken from a human donor in a cohort sampled during active COVID-19. CDR3 bases: TGTGCCAGCCATAATAGCGGGGGTACCCAGTACTTC. Amino acids: CASHNSGGTQYF.